Presented here are 29 T cell receptor beta chains from one specimen sequenced in a study of blood T cell repertoires in COVID-19. The repertoire was sequenced with immunoSEQ multiplex PCR; TCRdb's copy has only in-frame clones and lacks some. The sample carries about 210,000 clones, about 91% recorded once. Sequencing was done on a sample of peripheral blood. The receptors come from a woman aged 40 to 50 with acute or convalescent COVID-19.

This clone has just one count. The CDR3 sequence: CATSGFGAGGTEAFF. The CDR3 coding sequence is TGTGCCACCAGCGGGTTCGGGGCAGGGGGAACTGAAGCTTTCTTT. The chain is built from TRBV15 and TRBJ1-1; TRBD1 aligns across 7 bases. The CDR3 contains 15 residues. The germline CDR1 and CDR2 sequences are LNHNV and YYDKDF (reference sequence). With 5 bases clipped from V and 5 bases from J, the junction kept 11 bases outside the gene matches.

The J gene is TRBJ2-2, the V gene TRBV5-1; D gene ambiguous. V was pared by 2 bases and J by 1 base, with 12 bases between. Germline assignment: CDR1 SGHRS and CDR2 YFSETQ. The CDR3 loop spans 16 amino acids. In nucleotides, the CDR3 is TGCGCCAGCAGCTTCCGCCGGGTGGTGAACACCGGGGAGCTGTTTTTT. Translated: CASSFRRVVNTGELFF.

The genes are TRBV5-1 and TRBJ1-4; TRBD1 agrees at 9 bases. Germline assignment: CDR1 SGHRS and CDR2 YFSETQ. The CDR3 covers 15 residues. V lost 5 bases to trimming and J lost 5 bases; unmatched junction nucleotides: 7. DNA for the CDR3: TGCGCCAGCAGGACCACAGGGGGCAGAAATGAAAAACTGTTTTTT. This translates into CASRTTGGRNEKLFF.

This clone appeared a single time. The chain links TRBV2 to TRBJ1-5; 8 nucleotides match TRBD1. The V segment lost 4 bases and the J segment 7 bases; nucleotides outside the gene matches: 6. Germline CDR1 and CDR2: SNHLY and FYNNEI. CDR3 length: 14 residues. CDR3 bases: TGTGCCAGCAGTGTTGGACAGGGAGACCAGCCCCAGCATTTT. This codes for CASSVGQGDQPQHF.

This clone came up a few times. V usage is TRBV12-5 and J usage is TRBJ1-6, with a possible D match to TRBD1 (5 bases). In germline, CDR1 is LGHNT, CDR2 FRNRAP. This CDR3 comprises 17 residues. The V end lost 2 bases, the J end lost 7 bases, and 18 bases lay between the germline ends. Written as DNA, the CDR3 is TGTGCTAGTGGTTTGAGGTGGGGGGGTTCTTCCAATTCACCCCTCCACTTT. It yields the protein CASGLRWGGSSNSPLHF. The variable domain in full, with the rest retrieved from reference TRBV12-5 and TRBJ1-6, is DARVTQTPRHKVTEMGQEVTMRCQPILGHNTVFWYRQTMMQGLELLAYFRNRAPLDDSGMPKDRFSAEMPDATLATLKIQPSEPRDSAVYFCASGLRWGGSSNSPLHFGNGTRLTVT.

V and J are TRBV30 and TRBJ1-6, with D maybe TRBD1 (5 bases). Between the trimmed V and J ends, which lost 7 bases and 8 bases, there was a span of 15 bases. The germline CDR1 and CDR2 sequences are GTSNPN and SVGIG (reference sequence). This CDR3 has 13 amino acids. CDR3 nucleotides: TGTGCCTTACAGGCCTACTTGGATTCACCCCTCCACTTT. This gives the protein CALQAYLDSPLHF.

This chain links TRBV30 with TRBJ1-2, with D uncertain. The CDR3 runs 13 residues. Between the trimmed V and J ends, which lost 3 bases and 2 bases, there was a span of 10 bases. The germline V gene has CDR1 GTSNPN and CDR2 SVGIG (reference sequence). The CDR3 nucleotides are TGTGCCTGGAGACCCGGGATCAACTATGGCTACACCTTC. It is translated as CAWRPGINYGYTF. The variable domain in full, with the rest retrieved from reference TRBV30 and TRBJ1-2, is SQTIHQWPATLVQPVGSPLSLECTVEGTSNPNLYWYRQAAGRGLQLLFYSVGIGQISSEVPQNLSASRPQDRQFILSSKKLLLSDSGFYLCAWRPGINYGYTFGSGTRLTVV.

The V call is TRBV29-1, the J call TRBJ1-2, with D maybe TRBD1 (5 bases). In germline, CDR1 is SQVTM, CDR2 ANQGSEA. CDR3 length: 15 residues. The V end was cut by 6 bases, the J end by 0 bases, with 17 bases between. The CDR3 DNA is TGCAGCGTGGGGGGTCCGGGCTCGGCTAACTATGGCTACACCTTC. It specifies CSVGGPGSANYGYTF.

This rearrangement joins TRBV10-2 to TRBJ1-2, with TRBD1 matching 9 bases. V lost 5 bases to trimming and J lost 5 bases; unmatched junction nucleotides: 3. This CDR3 has 13 amino acids. Germline CDR1 WSHSY, CDR2 SAAADI. CDR3 nucleotides: TGCGCCAGCAGTCGGACAGGGGTTTATGGCTACACCTTC. As protein: CASSRTGVYGYTF.

A single count supports this clone. This sequence joins TRBV19 and TRBJ2-7, with a weak D call TRBD1 (6 bases). Germline-derived CDR1 and CDR2 are LNHDA and SQIVND (reference sequence). The CDR3 consists of 14 residues. Trimming shortened V by 6 bases and J by 0 bases, and 12 bases separated the two germline ends. CDR3 in DNA: TGTGCCAGTAGAGCTACAGGGAACTCCTACGAGCAGTACGTC. This codes for CASRATGNSYEQYV.

This chain connects TRBV3-1 (or the pseudogene TRBV3-2) to TRBJ2-1; no clear D gene. In germline, CDR1 is LGHDT, CDR2 YNNKEL (reference sequence). The CDR3 is 13 residues long. The V end was cut by 1 base, the J end by 6 bases, with 7 bases between. The CDR3 spells CASSQVSGNEQFF. The CDR3 DNA reads TGTGCCAGCAGCCAAGTTTCCGGCAATGAGCAGTTCTTC.

The chain couples TRBV24-1 to TRBJ1-1, with 7 bases identical to TRBD1. Germline-derived CDR1 and CDR2 are KGHDR and SFDVKD. V gave up 4 bases and J gave up 6 bases; unmatched junction bases: 4. There are 13 residues in the CDR3. The CDR3 region is CATSDPGQAEAFF. CDR3 in DNA: TGTGCCACCAGTGACCCCGGACAGGCTGAAGCTTTCTTT.

This clone appeared once. The J gene is TRBJ2-2, the V gene TRBV5-5, with a tentative D call TRBD2 (6 bases). Looked up from germline, CDR1 is SGHKS and CDR2 is YYEKEE (reference sequence). V was shortened by 3 bases and J by 4 bases, with 13 bases between the two germline ends. The length of the CDR3 is 15 residues. In nucleotides, the CDR3 is TGTGCCAGCAGCTCAAGACTAGTTGTCACCGGGGAGCTGTTTTTT. Its protein product is CASSSRLVVTGELFF.

The chain uses TRBV6-5 and TRBJ1-1; D not certain. CDR3 length: 14 amino acids. Germline-derived CDR1 and CDR2 are MNHEY and SVGAGI. The ends were cut back, 5 bases at V and 4 bases at J, with 14 bases in the middle. In nucleotides, the CDR3 is TGTGCCAGCAGTCTGACATCATATTCCACTGAAGCTTTCTTT. This codes for CASSLTSYSTEAFF.

V gene TRBV2 combines with J gene TRBJ2-2; 10 bases align to TRBD1. The length of the CDR3 is 13 residues. J was trimmed by 6 bases and V by 6 bases; bases with no gene match: 1. Germline V CDR1 and CDR2: SNHLY, FYNNEI. CDR3 sequence reads: CASRTGGAGELFF. As DNA, the CDR3 is TGTGCCAGCAGGACAGGGGGCGCCGGGGAGCTGTTTTTT.

The chain carries TRBV5-1 and TRBJ1-6; 7 nucleotides line up with TRBD1. The CDR3 totals 15 residues. Germline CDR1 is SGHRS and CDR2 is YFSETQ. V shed 0 bases and J 7 bases; nucleotides not matched to a gene: 4. In DNA form, the CDR3 reads TGCGCCAGCAGCTTGGCAGGGACAGCCAATTCACCCCTCCACTTT. Translation gives CASSLAGTANSPLHF.

This rearrangement joins TRBV6-5 to TRBJ1-1; TRBD1 matches 10 bases. V lost 6 bases to trimming and J lost 7 bases; unmatched junction nucleotides: 5. CDR1 MNHEY and CDR2 SVGAGI come from the germline V gene. The CDR3 has 13 residues. DNA of the CDR3: TGTGCCAGCAGGGACAGGGGGATGGGTGAAGCTTTCTTT. Residues: CASRDRGMGEAFF.

The V call is TRBV5-1, the J call TRBJ1-1; D perhaps matches TRBD1 (6 bases). This CDR3 spans 13 amino acids. CDR1 and CDR2 (germline): SGHRS, YFSETQ. Trimming removed 0 bases at V and 5 bases at J, with 8 bases between. CDR3 region: CASSLDGQTEAFF. CDR3 nucleotides: TGCGCCAGCAGCTTGGATGGACAGACTGAAGCTTTCTTT. The full variable domain, with the rest looked up from reference TRBV5-1 and TRBJ1-1, is KAGVTQTPRYLIKTRGQQVTLSCSPISGHRSVSWYQQTPGQGLQFLFEYFSETQRNKGNFPGRFSGRQFSNSRSEMNVSTLELGDSALYLCASSLDGQTEAFFGQGTRLTVV.

This chain joins TRBV28 and TRBJ1-4; TRBD1 matches at 8 bases. The CDR3 loop spans 17 amino acids. Germline trimming cut 4 bases from V and 0 bases from J; bases unmatched to any gene: 7. CDR1 and CDR2 from the germline V gene are MDHEN and SYDVKM. CDR3: CASSWGQAGATNEKLFF. The CDR3 DNA is TGTGCCAGCAGTTGGGGACAGGCGGGGGCAACTAATGAAAAACTGTTTTTT.

The chain recombines TRBV3-1 (or the pseudogene TRBV3-2) with TRBJ1-5, with TRBD1 identical over 8 bases. This CDR3 is 13 amino acids long. Germline V gene lookup returns CDR1 LGHDT and CDR2 YNNKEL (reference sequence). J lost 7 bases, V lost 4 bases, and 3 bases had no gene match. CDR3 region: CASSLQGDQPQHF. As DNA, the CDR3 is TGTGCCAGCAGCCTACAGGGGGACCAGCCCCAGCATTTT.

This chain connects TRBV18 to TRBJ1-1; 7 bases are a match to TRBD1. CDR3 length: 15 residues. Trimming took 2 bases from V and 4 from J; bases not matched to a gene: 7. CDR1 KGHSH and CDR2 LQKENI come from the germline V gene. CDR3 in amino acids: CASSPMTGFGTEAFF. DNA for the CDR3: TGTGCCAGCTCACCAATGACAGGGTTCGGCACTGAAGCTTTCTTT.

V gene TRBV25-1 combines with J gene TRBJ2-3, with D possibly being TRBD1 (6 bases). The CDR3 runs to 17 residues. Germline CDR1 and CDR2: MGHDK and SYGVNS. The V end lost 1 base, the J end lost 0 bases, and 14 bases lay between the germline ends. The CDR3 nucleotides are TGTGCCAGCAGTGAATTGGCGAGACAGGCTAGCACAGATACGCAGTATTTT. Residues: CASSELARQASTDTQYF.

The chain employs TRBV25-1 and TRBJ2-5; perhaps TRBD2 as D (6 bases). The CDR3 contains 14 residues. The germline V gene has CDR1 MGHDK and CDR2 SYGVNS. Between the trimmed V and J ends, which lost 1 base and 4 bases, there was a span of 10 bases. The CDR3 sequence: CASSEWGLRETQYF. The CDR3 DNA follows: TGTGCCAGCAGTGAATGGGGACTTCGAGAGACCCAGTACTTC.

This chain links TRBV4-2 with TRBJ1-2; D is perhaps TRBD1 (5 bases). CDR1 and CDR2 (germline): LGHNA, YNFKEQ. Trimming took off 4 bases at V and 3 bases at J, with 18 bases between the two ends. This CDR3 has 16 residues. The CDR3 DNA reads as TGTGCCAGCAGCCCCATTGGCAGGGATGGCTACTATGGCTACACCTTC. Translated, it gives CASSPIGRDGYYGYTF.

The rearrangement joins TRBV5-4 to TRBJ2-3; TRBD1 aligns across 9 bases. The CDR3 loop spans 15 amino acids. J lost 3 bases, V lost 4 bases, and 6 bases had no gene match. In germline, CDR1 is SGHNT, CDR2 YYREEE (reference sequence). In DNA form, the CDR3 reads TGTGCCAGCAGCGCCACCGGGACAGGGACAGATACGCAGTATTTT. Translation gives CASSATGTGTDTQYF. Supplemented by reference TRBV5-4 and TRBJ2-3, the full variable domain reads ETGVTQSPTHLIKTRGQQVTLRCSSQSGHNTVSWYQQALGQGPQFIFQYYREEENGRGNFPPRFSGLQFPNYSSELNVNALELDDSALYLCASSATGTGTDTQYFGPGTRLTVL.

The chain links TRBV29-1 to TRBJ2-3; the match to TRBD1 covers 8 bases. The CDR3 is made up of 15 amino acids. V trimming: 7 bases; J trimming: 10 bases; junction bases outside the gene matches: 19. Germline V CDR1 and CDR2: SQVTM, ANQGSEA. DNA for the CDR3: TGCAGCGCTCAACCCGGACAGGGAGGTATCGGTCCGCAGTATTTT. As protein: CSAQPGQGGIGPQYF.

This clone was observed a few times. The rearrangement links TRBV18 to TRBJ1-2; maybe TRBD1 (6 bases). Germline assignment: CDR1 KGHSH and CDR2 LQKENI. This CDR3 has 16 amino acids. Between the trimmed V and J ends, which lost 2 bases and 1 base, there was a span of 14 bases. The CDR3 nucleotides read TGTGCCAGCTCACCAGAGGACAGTATCTTTAACTATGGCTACACCTTC. This sequence encodes CASSPEDSIFNYGYTF.

The chain joins TRBV2 to TRBJ1-2, with D possibly TRBD1 on 6 matching bases. V was cut by 3 bases and J by 7 bases, with 18 bases left in between. Germline CDR1 reads SNHLY; CDR2 reads FYNNEI. CDR3 length equals 15 residues. The CDR3 protein is CASSEGGATLGGYTF. The CDR3 DNA reads TGTGCCAGCAGTGAGGGGGGGGCGACCCTAGGTGGCTACACCTTC.

The chain has TRBV30 and TRBJ1-2; the D gene is possibly TRBD1 (6 bases). Trimming left V 6 bases short and J 3 bases short, with 17 bases between. The V gene's germline CDR1 is GTSNPN and CDR2 SVGIG (reference sequence). The CDR3 covers 14 residues. The CDR3 coding sequence is TGTGCCTGCCTTCAGGGGACCTACTACTATGGCTACACCTTC. It yields the protein CACLQGTYYYGYTF.